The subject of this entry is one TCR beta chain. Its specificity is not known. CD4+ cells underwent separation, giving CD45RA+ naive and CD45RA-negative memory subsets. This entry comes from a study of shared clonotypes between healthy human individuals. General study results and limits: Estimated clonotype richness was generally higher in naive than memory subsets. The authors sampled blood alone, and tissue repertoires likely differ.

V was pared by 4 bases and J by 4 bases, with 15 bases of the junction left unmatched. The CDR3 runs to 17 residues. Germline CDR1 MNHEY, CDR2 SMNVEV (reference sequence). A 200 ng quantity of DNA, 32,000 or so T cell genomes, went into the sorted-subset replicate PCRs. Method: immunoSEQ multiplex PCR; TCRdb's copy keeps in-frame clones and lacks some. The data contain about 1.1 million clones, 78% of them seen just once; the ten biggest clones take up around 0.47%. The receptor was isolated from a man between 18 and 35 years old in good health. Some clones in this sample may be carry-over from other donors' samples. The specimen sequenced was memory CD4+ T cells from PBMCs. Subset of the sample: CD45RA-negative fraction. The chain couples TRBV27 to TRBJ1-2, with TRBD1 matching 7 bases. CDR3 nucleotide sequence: TGTGCCAGCAGTTCCCGACAGGGTTCCCCCTCGAGCTATGGCTACACCTTC. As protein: CASSSRQGSPSSYGYTF.